These 6 T cell receptor beta chains originate from one sample sequenced in a study of shared clonotypes between healthy human individuals. Here immunoSEQ multiplex PCR was the method, and the copy in TCRdb shows in-frame clones only, minus some. Of about 2.2 million clones detected, about 94% appear once; the ten largest clones hold around 1.7%. It was CD45RO-negative cells, positively selected for CCR7, that made up naive CD8 cells, with terminally differentiated effector memory CD45RA+ cells excluded. Sequencing was done on a sample of naive CD8+ T cells from PBMCs. The source of these receptors is a man younger than 30 in good health. Some clones in this sample may be carry-over from other donors' samples.

This chain links TRBV9 with TRBJ2-7, with D maybe TRBD1 (6 bases). CDR1 and CDR2 from the germline V gene are SGDLS and YYNGEE. The V gene lost 5 bases and the J gene lost 5 bases, with 17 bases spanning the gap. There are 14 residues in the CDR3. The CDR3 loop reads CASSAGTSIHEQYF. CDR3 sequence (DNA): TGTGCCAGCAGTGCCGGGACAAGTATCCACGAGCAGTACTTC.

This clone was counted between two and nine times. Other DNA sequences from this sample encode an identical CDR3 as well. The chain combines TRBV9 with TRBJ2-2, with D unclear. The germline CDR1 and CDR2 sequences are SGDLS and YYNGEE. The CDR3 has 12 residues. V lost 4 bases to trimming and J lost 2 bases, with 3 bases between them. The CDR3 coding sequence is TGTGCCAGCAGCCTAAACACCGGGGAGCTGTTTTTT. This sequence encodes CASSLNTGELFF.

This clone was detected once. V usage is TRBV25-1 and J usage is TRBJ1-2, with 9 positions matching TRBD1. J gave up 7 bases and V 2 bases, and 5 bases lay outside the gene matches. This CDR3 has 14 residues. CDR1 and CDR2 (germline): MGHDK, SYGVNS. CDR3 nucleotides: TGTGCCAGCAGTGAAGCGGGACAGGGTCGTGGCTACACCTTC. This sequence encodes CASSEAGQGRGYTF.

This sequence joins TRBV19 and TRBJ1-1; tentative D call: TRBD1 (5 bases). Trimming removed 5 bases from V and 0 bases from J, with 13 bases in between. Germline CDR1 reads LNHDA; CDR2 reads SQIVND (reference sequence). This CDR3 region has 15 residues. The CDR3 DNA sequence: TGTGCCAGTAGTCCTCGGGACTTCATGAACACTGAAGCTTTCTTT. Protein product: CASSPRDFMNTEAFF.

The chain's CDR3 is CASSWDGVTYEQYF. The CDR3 DNA sequence: TGTGCCAGCAGCTGGGACGGAGTGACCTACGAGCAGTACTTC. This rearrangement joins TRBV7-2 to TRBJ2-7; the D gene could be TRBD1 or TRBD2 (5 bases each). The CDR3 loop spans 14 amino acids. V lost 4 bases and J lost 2, with 12 bases in between. CDR1 is SGHTA, CDR2 FQGNSA, per germline. The variable domain in full, with the rest retrieved from reference TRBV7-2 and TRBJ2-7, is GAGVSQSPSNKVTEKGKDVELRCDPISGHTALYWYRQSLGQGLEFLIYFQGNSAPDKSGLPSDRFSAERTGGSVSTLTIQRTQQEDSAVYLCASSWDGVTYEQYFGPGTRLTVT.

The chain combines TRBV14 with TRBJ1-1, with no clear D. This CDR3 comprises 13 residues. Germline V gives CDR1 SGHDN, CDR2 FVKESK. V was shortened by 2 bases and J by 8 bases, with 12 bases between the two germline ends. The CDR3 DNA reads TGTGCCAGCAGCCAAAAGAAGTTTACCGAAGCTTTCTTT. Its protein product is CASSQKKFTEAFF.